This paragraph covers one TCR beta chain sequence. Its antigen remains unidentified. Within one base of it there is no much larger clone, and no base qualities were kept. This record belongs to a study of blood T cell repertoires in COVID-19 (dated by TCRdb to between 2020 and 2021). With respect to the entire study: Collaborator samples came from the United States, Italy and Spain and covered acute and convalescent phases of COVID-19. The material from the prospective study consisted of cDNA or gDNA derived from T cells, B-cell-depleted T cells, or PBMCs. Subjects who had been exposed to COVID-19, were actively infected with it, or had recovered from it provided the deeply sampled blood TCRbeta repertoires that made up the dataset. The repertoires were released in a freely available public database meant as a resource for research on the immune response to SARS-CoV-2. Samples came from the ongoing ImmuneRACE study (first 160 participants) plus 1,254 subjects from 6 global collaborators. Nearly every sample came with metadata listing a de-identified subject ID, COVID-19 status, age in years and sex. HLA class I and class II types, where available, came from metadata supplied by the sample provider rather than from assay-based typing. Here is what the overall study found, with its caveats: Clinical and demographic metadata were provided uncurated, with the amount varying by source and participant.

Deletion took 8 bases off V and 3 bases off J, with a span of 18 bases between the germline ends. From the cysteine through the phenylalanine, the CDR3 covers 14 amino acids. The kept DNA is CDR3 alone, 42 bases in frame from the first base. Per the germline V gene, SQVTM is the CDR1 and ANQGSEA is the CDR2. The collaborating institutions used their own protocols to collect whole blood in K2EDTA tubes. For TCRbeta analysis, collaborator samples were shipped as frozen whole blood, as isolated PBMCs, or as DNA extracted from either sample type. TCRbeta CDR3 regions were amplified from genomic DNA by means of the immunoSEQ Assay, a bias-controlled multiplex PCR. For the original study's pipeline: The number of nucleated cells in each sample was estimated by amplification of reference gene primers within the assay. To quantify the absolute abundance of each unique TCRbeta CDR3 rearrangement, sequence reads were collapsed and filtered. Productive Simpson clonality was computed per sample as the square root of Simpson's diversity index over productive rearrangements. Not all clones reach the TCRdb copy of this immuneACCESS table, which keeps in-frame sequences only. Checked studies attribute under half of the gap to unresolved V genes and leave the rest unexplained. V and J calls and clone size are copied from that table; D and trimming were computed from the DNA. A total of about 60,000 clones appear in this sample, approximately 86% of them only once. The ten most abundant clones make up less than 1.5% of the sample.

The clonotype comes from a man in his forties or fifties with acute or convalescent COVID-19. This chain joins TRBV29-1 to TRBJ2-3, with a weak D call of TRBD2 (6 bases match). The sequenced material came from peripheral blood. CDR3 reads: CSLGRDTATDTQYF. The nucleotide sequence reads TGCAGCCTCGGGCGGGATACAGCAACAGATACGCAGTATTTT.